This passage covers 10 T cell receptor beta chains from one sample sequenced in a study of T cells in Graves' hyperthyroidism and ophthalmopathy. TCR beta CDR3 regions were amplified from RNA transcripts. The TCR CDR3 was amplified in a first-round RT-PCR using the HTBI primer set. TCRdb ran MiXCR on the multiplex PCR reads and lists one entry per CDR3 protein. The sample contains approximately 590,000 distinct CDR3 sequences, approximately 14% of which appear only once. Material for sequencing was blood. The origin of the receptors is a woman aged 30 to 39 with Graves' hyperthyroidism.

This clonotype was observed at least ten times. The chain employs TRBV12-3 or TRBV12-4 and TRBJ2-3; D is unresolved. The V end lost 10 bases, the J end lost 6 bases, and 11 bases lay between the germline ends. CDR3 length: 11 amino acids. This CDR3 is CAIRAVDTQYF. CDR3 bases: TGTGCCATCCGGGCCGTTGATACGCAGTATTTT.

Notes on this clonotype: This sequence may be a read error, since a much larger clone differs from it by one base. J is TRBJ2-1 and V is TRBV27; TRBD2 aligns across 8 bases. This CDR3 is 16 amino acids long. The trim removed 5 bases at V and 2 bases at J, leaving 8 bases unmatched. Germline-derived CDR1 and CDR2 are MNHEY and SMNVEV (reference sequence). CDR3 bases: TGTGCCAGCAGTCAATTCAGCGGGAGCCCCTACAATGAGCAGTTCTTC. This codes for CASSQFSGSPYNEQFF.

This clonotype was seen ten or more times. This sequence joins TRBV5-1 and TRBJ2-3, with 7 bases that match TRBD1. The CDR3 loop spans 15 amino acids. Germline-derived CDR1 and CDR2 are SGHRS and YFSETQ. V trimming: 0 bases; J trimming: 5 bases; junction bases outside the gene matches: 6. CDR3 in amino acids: CASSLGQGNGDTQYF. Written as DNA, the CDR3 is TGCGCCAGCAGCTTGGGACAGGGTAACGGAGATACGCAGTATTTT.

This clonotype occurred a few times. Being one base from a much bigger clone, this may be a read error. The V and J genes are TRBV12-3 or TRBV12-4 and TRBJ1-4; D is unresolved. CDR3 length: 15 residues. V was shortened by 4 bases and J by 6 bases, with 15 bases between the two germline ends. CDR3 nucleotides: TGTGCCAGCAGTTCCCACGAGGAGGCTGATGAAAAACTGTTTTTT. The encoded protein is CASSSHEEADEKLFF.

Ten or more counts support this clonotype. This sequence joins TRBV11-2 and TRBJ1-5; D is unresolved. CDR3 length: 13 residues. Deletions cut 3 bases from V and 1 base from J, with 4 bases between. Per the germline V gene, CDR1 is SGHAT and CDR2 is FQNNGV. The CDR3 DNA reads TGTGCCAGCAGCTTTGCGAGCAATCAGCCCCAGCATTTT. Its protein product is CASSFASNQPQHF.

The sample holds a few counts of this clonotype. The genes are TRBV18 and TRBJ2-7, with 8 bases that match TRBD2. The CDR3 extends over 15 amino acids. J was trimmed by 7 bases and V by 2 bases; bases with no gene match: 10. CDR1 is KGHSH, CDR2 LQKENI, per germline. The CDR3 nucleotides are TGTGCCAGCTCACCAACTAGCGGTGGATCAGATGAGCAGTACTTC. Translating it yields CASSPTSGGSDEQYF.

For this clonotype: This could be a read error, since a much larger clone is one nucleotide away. The CDR3 protein is CAWGLAFSHSTDTQYF. The CDR3 DNA follows: TGTGCCTGGGGACTAGCGTTTAGCCACAGCACAGATACGCAGTATTTT. The chain is built from TRBV30 and TRBJ2-3, with TRBD2 matching over 9 bases. This CDR3 has 16 amino acids. Trimming took 5 bases from V and 0 from J; bases not matched to a gene: 9. Germline CDR1 is GTSNPN and CDR2 is SVGIG (reference sequence).

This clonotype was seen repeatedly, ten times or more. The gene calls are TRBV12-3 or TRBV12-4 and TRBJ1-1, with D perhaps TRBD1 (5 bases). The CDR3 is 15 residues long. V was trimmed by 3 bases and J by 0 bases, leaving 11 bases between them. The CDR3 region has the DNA TGTGCCAGCAGTTTTTCCCCAGGGATGAACACTGAAGCTTTCTTT. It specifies CASSFSPGMNTEAFF.

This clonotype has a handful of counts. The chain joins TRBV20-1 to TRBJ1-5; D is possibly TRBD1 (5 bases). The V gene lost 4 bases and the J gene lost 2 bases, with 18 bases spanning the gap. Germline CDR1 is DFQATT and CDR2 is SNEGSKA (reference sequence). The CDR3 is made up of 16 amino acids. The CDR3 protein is CSAINRLEGRNQPQHF. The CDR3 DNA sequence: TGCAGTGCTATCAACAGGCTAGAGGGACGCAATCAGCCCCAGCATTTT.

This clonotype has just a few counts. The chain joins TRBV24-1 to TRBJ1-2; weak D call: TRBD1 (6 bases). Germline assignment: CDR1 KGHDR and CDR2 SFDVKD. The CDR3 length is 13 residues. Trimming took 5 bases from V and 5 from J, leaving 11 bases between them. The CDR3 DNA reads TGTGCCACCAGTGCAGGGGCAGGATATGGCTACACCTTC. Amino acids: CATSAGAGYGYTF.